This record concerns one T cell receptor (beta chain) sequence. A library of TCRbeta sequences, prepared with unique molecular identifiers, was generated. In TCRdb, the PCR reads were re-called with MiXCR into one record per CDR3 protein. The sample lists 490,000 or so distinct CDR3 sequences; around 13% were seen once. V was cut by 4 bases and J by 0 bases, with 8 bases left in between. There are 14 residues in the CDR3. The data are from a study of T-cell reconstitution after alpha-beta-depleted transplantation in children. This sample comprised PBMCs from the stem cell graft donor, obtained from the stem cell graft. The source is a human donor who donated a stem cell graft to a child with combined immunodeficiency. The chain links TRBV12-3 or TRBV12-4 to TRBJ2-3, with a tentative D call TRBD1 (5 bases). CDR3 sequence (DNA): TGTGCCAGCAGTTCGACAGACAGCACAGATACGCAGTATTTT. Translated: CASSSTDSTDTQYF.